The rows below give T cell receptor beta chains drawn from one sample of a study of blood T cell repertoires in COVID-19. Sequencing used immunoSEQ multiplex PCR; TCRdb keeps in-frame clones, though not all of them. In the table there are more than 6,000 clones, around 86% of which are singletons. Sample: peripheral blood. The receptors originated from a human donor with active COVID-19. The donor label of this sample is uncertain. Both conserved end residues are part of each CDR3. The order of the fields is clone size, J gene, D gene, CDR3 length, V gene, CDR3 DNA, CDR3 protein. The D gene is left open where the match is weak. Clone sizes are given selectively: once, few, many, or a class where the clone is expanded.

abundance: -; j_gene: TRBJ2-7; d_gene: TRBD1; len: 16; v_gene: TRBV9; CDR3nt: TGTGCCAGCAGCGTAGGGGCCCGACAGGGTTTCGACGAGCAGTACTTC; CDR3aa: CASSVGARQGFDEQYF
abundance: few; j_gene: TRBJ1-2; d_gene: TRBD1; len: 13; v_gene: TRBV10-1; CDR3nt: TGCGCCAGCAGTGATCAACAGGGGACTGGCTACACCTTC; CDR3aa: CASSDQQGTGYTF
abundance: once; j_gene: TRBJ2-7; d_gene: -; len: 12; v_gene: TRBV11-2; CDR3nt: TGTGCCAGCAGCTTATCCGAGGTCGAGCAGTACTTC; CDR3aa: CASSLSEVEQYF
abundance: -; j_gene: TRBJ2-1; d_gene: -; len: 12; v_gene: TRBV7-8; CDR3nt: TGTGCCAGCAGCCAATTGGGGGGTGAGCAGTTCTTC; CDR3aa: CASSQLGGEQFF
abundance: few; j_gene: TRBJ1-6; d_gene: -; len: 16; v_gene: TRBV25-1; CDR3nt: TGTGCCAGCAGTGAACCGGGTAGCTCCTATAATTCACCCCTCCACTTT; CDR3aa: CASSEPGSSYNSPLHF
abundance: -; j_gene: TRBJ2-1; d_gene: -; len: 16; v_gene: TRBV19; CDR3nt: TGTGCCAGTAGTATAGCCCGCGAGAAAACCTACAATGAGCAGTTCTTC; CDR3aa: CASSIAREKTYNEQFF
abundance: -; j_gene: TRBJ1-2; d_gene: TRBD1; len: 13; v_gene: TRBV7-2; CDR3nt: TGTGCCAGCAGCTCCAGACAGGGGAATGGCTACACCTTC; CDR3aa: CASSSRQGNGYTF
abundance: -; j_gene: TRBJ1-1; d_gene: -; len: 17; v_gene: TRBV25-1; CDR3nt: TGTGCCAGCAGTGAACATGGGGCAGGGGCGGGGAACACTGAAGCTTTCTTT; CDR3aa: CASSEHGAGAGNTEAFF
abundance: -; j_gene: TRBJ1-1; d_gene: -; len: 13; v_gene: TRBV3-1/TRBV3-2; CDR3nt: TGTGCCAGCAGCCAATCCAGGGGCGGTGAAGCTTTCTTT; CDR3aa: CASSQSRGGEAFF
abundance: -; j_gene: TRBJ2-3; d_gene: -; len: 17; v_gene: TRBV4-3; CDR3nt: TGCGCCAGCAGCCAAGATACCAGCGGGTTCGGCACAGATACGCAGTATTTT; CDR3aa: CASSQDTSGFGTDTQYF
abundance: once; j_gene: TRBJ2-5; d_gene: TRBD2; len: 12; v_gene: TRBV10-2; CDR3nt: TGCGCCACCCAGAAGACTAGCGGTCTTATGTACTTC; CDR3aa: CATQKTSGLMYF
abundance: -; j_gene: TRBJ2-1; d_gene: TRBD2; len: 16; v_gene: TRBV3-1/TRBV3-2; CDR3nt: TGTGCCAGCAGCCAAGATCAACTAGCGTCTTACAATGAGCAGTTCTTC; CDR3aa: CASSQDQLASYNEQFF
abundance: -; j_gene: TRBJ2-1; d_gene: TRBD2; len: 14; v_gene: TRBV3-1/TRBV3-2; CDR3nt: TGTGCCAGCAGCCCCGGGGGGGGTTACAATGAGCAGTTCTTC; CDR3aa: CASSPGGGYNEQFF
abundance: -; j_gene: TRBJ2-3; d_gene: -; len: 15; v_gene: TRBV5-1; CDR3nt: TGCGCCAGCAGCTTAGGGGTGGCGGATGCAGATACGCAGTATTTT; CDR3aa: CASSLGVADADTQYF
abundance: -; j_gene: TRBJ2-7; d_gene: TRBD1; len: 15; v_gene: TRBV9; CDR3nt: TGTGCCAGCAGCATCGGACAGGGGCGTACCTACGAGCAGTACTTC; CDR3aa: CASSIGQGRTYEQYF
abundance: -; j_gene: TRBJ2-7; d_gene: TRBD2; len: 16; v_gene: TRBV18; CDR3nt: TGTGCCAGCTCACCGGTGGGCAGCGGGAGTCAGTACGAGCAGTACTTC; CDR3aa: CASSPVGSGSQYEQYF
abundance: -; j_gene: TRBJ2-5; d_gene: -; len: 13; v_gene: TRBV7-2; CDR3nt: TGTGCCAGCAGCAGGGGACTTAGGGAGACCCAGTACTTC; CDR3aa: CASSRGLRETQYF
abundance: few; j_gene: TRBJ2-7; d_gene: TRBD2; len: 14; v_gene: TRBV5-6; CDR3nt: TGTGCCAGCAGCTTGCCCAGCGGGGTAATGGAGCAGTACTTC; CDR3aa: CASSLPSGVMEQYF
abundance: -; j_gene: TRBJ2-7; d_gene: TRBD2; len: 15; v_gene: TRBV13; CDR3nt: TGTGCCAGCAGCTTAGGTCTAGCGGGAGCCTACGAGCAGTACTTC; CDR3aa: CASSLGLAGAYEQYF
abundance: -; j_gene: TRBJ2-7; d_gene: -; len: 15; v_gene: TRBV7-8; CDR3nt: TGTGCCAGCAGCTTATGGGAGGTGAGCTCCTACGAGCAGTACTTC; CDR3aa: CASSLWEVSSYEQYF
abundance: -; j_gene: TRBJ2-7; d_gene: -; len: 23; v_gene: TRBV21-1; CDR3nt: TGTGCCAGCAGCAACTTAACCCAGTTGTCCCGGGAAGCCCCTCTGCGGGAGGCCAACGAGCAGTACTTC; CDR3aa: CASSNLTQLSREAPLREANEQYF
abundance: large; j_gene: TRBJ2-1; d_gene: -; len: 15; v_gene: TRBV29-1; CDR3nt: TGCAGCGTTGAGGTGTGGGACTCTCGCTACAATGAGCAGTTCTTC; CDR3aa: CSVEVWDSRYNEQFF
abundance: -; j_gene: TRBJ2-1; d_gene: TRBD2; len: 15; v_gene: TRBV5-1; CDR3nt: TGCGCCAGCAGACGTACTAGCGGGAGTTACAATGAGCAGTTCTTC; CDR3aa: CASRRTSGSYNEQFF
abundance: -; j_gene: TRBJ2-7; d_gene: -; len: 15; v_gene: TRBV4-1; CDR3nt: TGCGCCAGCAGCCAGCCACGACAGGCTCACTACGAGCAGTACTTC; CDR3aa: CASSQPRQAHYEQYF
abundance: -; j_gene: TRBJ1-1; d_gene: -; len: 11; v_gene: TRBV6-2/TRBV6-3; CDR3nt: TGTGCCAGCAGCCAGGGGACTGAAGCTTTCTTT; CDR3aa: CASSQGTEAFF
abundance: few; j_gene: TRBJ1-5; d_gene: TRBD1; len: 14; v_gene: TRBV30; CDR3nt: TGTGCCTGGAGTGTAGGACAGGGGACTCAGCCCCAGCATTTT; CDR3aa: CAWSVGQGTQPQHF
abundance: -; j_gene: TRBJ1-1; d_gene: -; len: 13; v_gene: TRBV6-2/TRBV6-3; CDR3nt: TGTGCCAGCAGTTACTCGAGCCAACTTGAAGCTTTCTTT; CDR3aa: CASSYSSQLEAFF
abundance: -; j_gene: TRBJ1-2; d_gene: -; len: 14; v_gene: TRBV11-2; CDR3nt: TGTGCCAGCAGCCCCGGTCATGTGGGGGGTGGCTACACCTTC; CDR3aa: CASSPGHVGGGYTF
abundance: few; j_gene: TRBJ2-7; d_gene: -; len: 15; v_gene: TRBV2; CDR3nt: TGTGCCAGCAGGACCCCAGAGGGAGTTACCTACGAGCAGTACTTC; CDR3aa: CASRTPEGVTYEQYF
abundance: -; j_gene: TRBJ2-2; d_gene: -; len: 15; v_gene: TRBV5-1; CDR3nt: TGCGCCAGCAGCTTGGCCGCAGGGGTCGGCGGGGAGCTGTTTTTT; CDR3aa: CASSLAAGVGGELFF
abundance: -; j_gene: TRBJ2-4; d_gene: -; len: 15; v_gene: TRBV11-2; CDR3nt: TGTGCCAGCAGCTTAGTGGAACTAGGCGGAAACATTCAGTACTTC; CDR3aa: CASSLVELGGNIQYF
abundance: -; j_gene: TRBJ2-7; d_gene: -; len: 15; v_gene: TRBV6-4; CDR3nt: TGTGCCAGCGGCTCACTAGCCAAGATCGCCTACGAGCAGTACTTC; CDR3aa: CASGSLAKIAYEQYF
abundance: -; j_gene: TRBJ1-1; d_gene: -; len: 13; v_gene: TRBV6-5; CDR3nt: TGTGCCAGCAGTTACATGAGGAACACTGAAGCTTTCTTT; CDR3aa: CASSYMRNTEAFF
abundance: -; j_gene: TRBJ1-1; d_gene: TRBD1; len: 16; v_gene: TRBV3-1/TRBV3-2; CDR3nt: TGTGCCAGCAGCCTTTTTTCAGACAGGGGGCTCGGTGAAGCTTTCTTT; CDR3aa: CASSLFSDRGLGEAFF
abundance: -; j_gene: TRBJ2-1; d_gene: TRBD2; len: 16; v_gene: TRBV27; CDR3nt: TGTGCCAGCAGTTTATCGGGACTACCCTCCTACAATGAGCAGTTCTTC; CDR3aa: CASSLSGLPSYNEQFF
abundance: -; j_gene: TRBJ1-4; d_gene: -; len: 12; v_gene: TRBV6-5; CDR3nt: TGTGCCAGCAAGGGGGGGATTGAAAAACTGTTTTTT; CDR3aa: CASKGGIEKLFF
abundance: -; j_gene: TRBJ1-5; d_gene: TRBD1; len: 16; v_gene: TRBV27; CDR3nt: TGTGCCAGCAGCAAGACAGGGGGGACGAGCAATCAGCCCCAGCATTTT; CDR3aa: CASSKTGGTSNQPQHF
abundance: -; j_gene: TRBJ2-5; d_gene: TRBD2; len: 11; v_gene: TRBV3-1/TRBV3-2; CDR3nt: TGTGCCAGCAGCACGGGAGGGACCCAGTACTTC; CDR3aa: CASSTGGTQYF
abundance: -; j_gene: TRBJ2-7; d_gene: TRBD2; len: 16; v_gene: TRBV30; CDR3nt: TGTGCCTGGAGTAACCCCGGGACTAGCGGGAGTTACGAGCAGTACTTC; CDR3aa: CAWSNPGTSGSYEQYF
abundance: -; j_gene: TRBJ2-1; d_gene: TRBD2; len: 15; v_gene: TRBV19; CDR3nt: TGTGCCAGTACCCCGACGGCTAGCGGGCTCAATGAGCAGTTCTTC; CDR3aa: CASTPTASGLNEQFF
abundance: -; j_gene: TRBJ2-4; d_gene: TRBD2; len: 15; v_gene: TRBV28; CDR3nt: TGTGCCAGCAGTCGTCCCGGGGGGGCCAAAAACATTCAGTACTTC; CDR3aa: CASSRPGGAKNIQYF
abundance: -; j_gene: TRBJ1-2; d_gene: -; len: 14; v_gene: TRBV7-2; CDR3nt: TGTGCCAGCAGCTTAGCGCACAGTAACTATGGCTACACCTTC; CDR3aa: CASSLAHSNYGYTF
abundance: -; j_gene: TRBJ2-7; d_gene: TRBD1; len: 14; v_gene: TRBV6-5; CDR3nt: TGTGCCAGCTGGACCCCGGGACAGGGGTACGAGCAGTACTTC; CDR3aa: CASWTPGQGYEQYF
abundance: -; j_gene: TRBJ2-3; d_gene: -; len: 16; v_gene: TRBV10-3; CDR3nt: TGTGCCATCAGCAAGGGCGCAGGGGTGGACACAGATACGCAGTATTTT; CDR3aa: CAISKGAGVDTDTQYF
abundance: few; j_gene: TRBJ2-7; d_gene: -; len: 16; v_gene: TRBV28; CDR3nt: TGTGCCAGCAGTCGCCCGGGTCCCACCAGCGAGAACGAGCAGTACTTC; CDR3aa: CASSRPGPTSENEQYF
abundance: -; j_gene: TRBJ1-2; d_gene: -; len: 14; v_gene: TRBV24-1; CDR3nt: TGTGCCACCAGTGAGCGGGGACCTCAGGCGGGCTACACCTTC; CDR3aa: CATSERGPQAGYTF
abundance: -; j_gene: TRBJ2-4; d_gene: TRBD1; len: 15; v_gene: TRBV4-1; CDR3nt: TGCGCCAGCAGCCAAGATCGGACAGGGGGGGACATTCAGTACTTC; CDR3aa: CASSQDRTGGDIQYF
abundance: -; j_gene: TRBJ2-5; d_gene: -; len: 14; v_gene: TRBV11-2; CDR3nt: TGTGCCAGCAGCTTAGACAGGGATCAAGAGACCCAGTACTTC; CDR3aa: CASSLDRDQETQYF
abundance: -; j_gene: TRBJ2-5; d_gene: -; len: 14; v_gene: TRBV4-1; CDR3nt: TGCGCCAGCAGCCAAGATGGAGACCAAGAGACCCAGTACTTC; CDR3aa: CASSQDGDQETQYF
abundance: -; j_gene: TRBJ2-7; d_gene: -; len: 15; v_gene: TRBV4-1; CDR3nt: TGCGCCAGCAGCCACTCCGGCGCGAGGCCCTACGAGCAGTACTTC; CDR3aa: CASSHSGARPYEQYF
abundance: -; j_gene: TRBJ2-7; d_gene: TRBD1; len: 17; v_gene: TRBV7-9; CDR3nt: TGTGCCAGCAGCTCCTGGACGGACAGGGATCTTCGCTACGAGCAGTACTTC; CDR3aa: CASSSWTDRDLRYEQYF
abundance: -; j_gene: TRBJ2-7; d_gene: -; len: 14; v_gene: TRBV28; CDR3nt: TGTGCCAGCAAATTTTCAGGGGGAGGCTACGAGCAGTACTTC; CDR3aa: CASKFSGGGYEQYF
abundance: -; j_gene: TRBJ2-2; d_gene: TRBD2; len: 14; v_gene: TRBV5-5; CDR3nt: TGTGCCAGCAGTGGACTAGTGAACACCGGGGAGCTGTTTTTT; CDR3aa: CASSGLVNTGELFF
abundance: few; j_gene: TRBJ1-6; d_gene: -; len: 14; v_gene: TRBV11-2; CDR3nt: TGTGCCAGCAGCCGGGGCAGGGGTATATCACCCCTCCACTTT; CDR3aa: CASSRGRGISPLHF
abundance: -; j_gene: TRBJ2-2; d_gene: -; len: 16; v_gene: TRBV19; CDR3nt: TGTGCCAGTAGTATTATGGGGACATCGAACACCGGGGAGCTGTTTTTT; CDR3aa: CASSIMGTSNTGELFF
abundance: -; j_gene: TRBJ1-1; d_gene: -; len: 14; v_gene: TRBV2; CDR3nt: TGTGCCAGCAGGTGGGATCAAGAGGGCCCTGAAGCTTTCTTT; CDR3aa: CASRWDQEGPEAFF
abundance: -; j_gene: TRBJ2-5; d_gene: TRBD2; len: 15; v_gene: TRBV5-1; CDR3nt: TGCGCCAGCAGCCCGGGGGGACTAGCGGAAGAGACCCAGTACTTC; CDR3aa: CASSPGGLAEETQYF